The 31 T cell receptor beta chains listed next were all sequenced from one sample in a study of blood T cell repertoires in COVID-19. Assay used: immunoSEQ multiplex PCR; TCRdb lists only in-frame clones, some missing. The sample has just under 350,000 clones; roughly 89% are singletons. The material sequenced was peripheral blood. These receptors were obtained from a woman in her late teens or twenties who had recovered from COVID-19.

The J gene is TRBJ2-1, the V gene TRBV6-2 or TRBV6-3; 7 nucleotides agree with TRBD2. The CDR3 loop spans 15 amino acids. Germline V gene sequence: CDR1 MNHEY, CDR2 SVGEGT. The V gene end was trimmed by 7 bases and the J gene end by 7 bases; junction bases not matched to a gene: 13. This CDR3 is CASTPGGSGTNEQFF. The CDR3 DNA reads as TGTGCCAGCACCCCGGGGGGTAGTGGTACGAATGAGCAGTTCTTC.

The V gene is TRBV11-2, the J gene TRBJ2-5; maybe TRBD2 (5 bases). Germline-derived CDR1 and CDR2 are SGHAT and FQNNGV. Deletions cut 3 bases from V and 4 bases from J, with 15 bases between. CDR3 size: 15 residues. For the CDR3, the DNA is TGTGCCAGCAGCTTCCACCCGGGTGAGGGAGAGACCCAGTACTTC. This codes for CASSFHPGEGETQYF.

The rearrangement joins TRBV5-1 to TRBJ2-3; 11 nucleotides agree with TRBD2. V trimming: 4 bases; J trimming: 0 bases; junction bases outside the gene matches: 4. The CDR3 covers 16 residues. CDR1 and CDR2 from the germline V gene are SGHRS and YFSETQ. CDR3 sequence: CASSTGLAESTDTQYF. CDR3 sequence (DNA): TGCGCCAGCAGCACGGGACTAGCGGAAAGCACAGATACGCAGTATTTT.

The gene calls are TRBV15 and TRBJ2-1, with TRBD1 as a possible D gene (5 bases). This CDR3 region has 14 residues. Deletions cut 0 bases from V and 7 bases from J, with 10 bases between. The germline V gene has CDR1 LNHNV and CDR2 YYDKDF (reference sequence). The CDR3 loop reads CATSRERGRNEQFF. The CDR3 DNA reads as TGTGCCACCAGCAGAGAAAGGGGTCGTAATGAGCAGTTCTTC.

The genes are TRBV18 and TRBJ2-1; 13 bases map to TRBD2. In germline, CDR1 is KGHSH, CDR2 LQKENI. V gave up 6 bases and J gave up 4 bases; unmatched junction bases: 9. This CDR3 contains 17 residues. CDR3 DNA sequence: TGTGCCAGCTCGCCCGGGACTAGCGGGATGAAGTACAATGAGCAGTTCTTC. Protein product: CASSPGTSGMKYNEQFF.

The gene calls are TRBV6-5 and TRBJ1-6; D unresolved. CDR1 and CDR2 from the germline V gene are MNHEY and SVGAGI. This CDR3 contains 14 residues. V lost 0 bases and J 6 bases, leaving 6 bases between the germline ends. CDR3 protein: CASSYSLRNSPLHF. In nucleotides, the CDR3 is TGTGCCAGCAGTTACTCTCTTCGTAATTCACCCCTCCACTTT.

This chain links TRBV4-2 with TRBJ2-2; TRBD2 matches 8 bases. The CDR3 contains 17 residues. The germline CDR1 and CDR2 sequences are LGHNA and YNFKEQ. Germline trimming cut 0 bases from V and 2 bases from J; bases unmatched to any gene: 5. CDR3 loop: CASSQDGGRINTGELFF. The CDR3 DNA sequence: TGTGCCAGCAGCCAAGATGGCGGGAGGATTAACACCGGGGAGCTGTTTTTT.

For this clone: Additional DNA sequences in this sample encode the identical CDR3. This CDR3 reads CASSSGQGYGYTF. The CDR3 coding sequence is TGTGCCAGCAGCTCTGGACAGGGGTATGGCTACACCTTC. The rearrangement links TRBV7-9 to TRBJ1-2; TRBD1 aligns across 9 bases. The CDR3 totals 13 residues. The germline V gene has CDR1 SEHNR and CDR2 FQNEAQ (reference sequence). Trimming at V came to 4 bases and at J to 5 bases, leaving 2 bases not matched to a gene.

The chain links TRBV5-1 to TRBJ2-3; 8 bases are shared with TRBD2. CDR1 and CDR2 from the germline V gene are SGHRS and YFSETQ. Trimming took 6 bases from V and 2 from J; bases not matched to a gene: 2. The CDR3 runs to 13 residues. Here the CDR3 DNA reads TGCGCCAGCAATAGCGGGACCACAGATACGCAGTATTTT. Protein sequence: CASNSGTTDTQYF.

V usage is TRBV27 and J usage is TRBJ1-1; possibly TRBD1 for D (6 bases). V shed 2 bases and J shed 4 bases, with 14 bases lying between them. The CDR3 sequence is 15 residues long. Germline loops: CDR1 MNHEY, CDR2 SMNVEV (reference sequence). This CDR3 reads CASSLGRGAGTEAFF. CDR3 nucleotide sequence: TGTGCCAGCAGTTTAGGTCGGGGGGCAGGCACTGAAGCTTTCTTT.

The chain has TRBV6-2 or TRBV6-3 and TRBJ1-5; possibly TRBD1 for D (5 bases). Trimming removed 5 bases at V and 3 bases at J, with 8 bases between. From germline, CDR1 is MNHEY and CDR2 SVGEGT. This CDR3 is 13 amino acids long. The CDR3 DNA is TGTGCCAGCAGTCAGGGTACCAATCAGCCCCAGCATTTT. Amino acids: CASSQGTNQPQHF.

The chain has TRBV7-2 and TRBJ2-3, with TRBD2 matching 15 bases. The length of the CDR3 is 16 residues. With V trimmed by 4 bases and J by 4 bases, 3 bases remained unmatched. Looked up from germline, CDR1 is SGHTA and CDR2 is FQGNSA. The CDR3 loop is CASSSGLAGGPDTQYF. CDR3 in DNA: TGTGCCAGCAGCTCGGGACTAGCGGGAGGCCCAGATACGCAGTATTTT.

This clone came up once. The gene calls are TRBV9 and TRBJ1-2; a weak D match, TRBD1 (6 bases). The germline gives CDR1 SGDLS, CDR2 YYNGEE. The CDR3 totals 14 residues. V lost 3 bases and J lost 7, with 16 bases in between. CDR3 DNA sequence: TGTGCCAGCAGCGCGCGAACAGGGTATGGTGGCTACACCTTC. Translated: CASSARTGYGGYTF. The whole variable domain, remainder taken from reference TRBV9 and TRBJ1-2, is DSGVTQTPKHLITATGQRVTLRCSPRSGDLSVYWYQQSLDQGLQFLIQYYNGEERAKGNILERFSAQQFPDLHSELNLSSLELGDSALYFCASSARTGYGGYTFGSGTRLTVV.

V is TRBV7-9 and J is TRBJ1-6; TRBD1 matches 7 bases. The J segment lost 8 bases and the V segment lost 5 bases, leaving 3 bases of the junction unmatched. The CDR3 has 13 residues. Per the germline V gene, CDR1 is SEHNR and CDR2 is FQNEAQ (reference sequence). Here the CDR3 reads CASSAQGDSPLHF. The CDR3, as DNA: TGTGCCAGCAGCGCCCAGGGGGATTCACCCCTCCACTTT.

The chain employs TRBV28 and TRBJ2-1; TRBD2 might be the D (5 bases). The CDR3 consists of 14 residues. Trimming pared 6 bases from V and 1 base from J, leaving 10 bases between. Per the germline V gene, CDR1 is MDHEN and CDR2 is SYDVKM. In DNA, the CDR3 is TGTGCCAGCAGCGGAAGGGAGTCCTACAATGAGCAGTTCTTC. Encoded protein: CASSGRESYNEQFF.

Here the CDR3 reads CASSLTRQGPNTIYF. The CDR3 DNA reads as TGTGCCAGCAGCTTAACCCGACAGGGTCCAAACACCATATATTTT. V usage is TRBV7-2 and J usage is TRBJ1-3, with TRBD1 identical over 7 bases. Trimming at V came to 2 bases and at J to 6 bases, leaving 7 bases not matched to a gene. CDR3 size: 15 residues. Per germline, CDR1 SGHTA and CDR2 FQGNSA.

This chain links TRBV5-1 with TRBJ1-1; D is ambiguous. The CDR3 runs 14 residues. Trimming removed 1 base at V and 0 bases at J, with 7 bases between. The V gene's germline CDR1 is SGHRS and CDR2 YFSETQ. CDR3 sequence: CASSLSTLNTEAFF. In nucleotides, the CDR3 is TGCGCCAGCAGCTTGAGCACCCTGAACACTGAAGCTTTCTTT.

This clone was picked up one time. V is TRBV19 and J is TRBJ1-4; D is unclear. The V gene lost 7 bases and the J gene lost 8 bases, with 11 bases spanning the gap. CDR3 length: 12 amino acids. Germline CDR1 is LNHDA and CDR2 is SQIVND (reference sequence). For the CDR3, the DNA is TGTGCCAGTAACGGGGTCGAGGAAAAACTGTTTTTT. This gives the protein CASNGVEEKLFF.

The genes are TRBV7-6 and TRBJ2-5, with TRBD2 matching over 8 bases. The CDR3 spans 16 residues. The J segment lost 0 bases and the V segment lost 1 base, leaving 4 bases of the junction unmatched. The germline V gene has CDR1 SGHVS and CDR2 FNYEAQ. The CDR3 nucleotides read TGTGCCAGCAGCTTAGAGGCTAGCGGGTACCAAGAGACCCAGTACTTC. Amino acid sequence: CASSLEASGYQETQYF.

The chain carries TRBV30 and TRBJ1-2; D is uncertain. V was clipped by 5 bases and J by 5 bases, with 12 bases between them. The CDR3 sequence is 12 residues long. From germline, CDR1 is GTSNPN and CDR2 SVGIG (reference sequence). The CDR3 bases are TGTGCCTGGGCTCCGGTTCGGTATGGCTACACCTTC. Translated: CAWAPVRYGYTF.

The chain is built from TRBV4-2 and TRBJ2-7; 9 bases match TRBD2. V shed 3 bases and J 4 bases; nucleotides not matched to a gene: 7. Germline loops: CDR1 LGHNA, CDR2 YNFKEQ. The CDR3 has 15 residues. CDR3 in DNA: TGTGCCAGCAGCCAGGTCGGGACTAGCCTTTACGAGCAGTACGTC. Translation: CASSQVGTSLYEQYV.

The chain is built from TRBV19 and TRBJ2-1; D perhaps matches TRBD2 (5 bases). CDR3 size: 15 residues. Germline V CDR1 and CDR2: LNHDA, SQIVND (reference sequence). V was pared by 3 bases and J by 2 bases, with 11 bases between. For the CDR3, the DNA is TGTGCCAGTAGTATCTTGCGGGCGACCTACAATGAGCAGTTCTTC. It codes for CASSILRATYNEQFF.

J is TRBJ2-2 and V is TRBV10-3, with TRBD2 identical over 8 bases. The J segment lost 5 bases and the V segment lost 0 bases, leaving 8 bases of the junction unmatched. The length of the CDR3 is 17 residues. Germline V gene data show CDR1 as ENHRY and CDR2 as SYGVKD. CDR3 residues: CAISESWGLGGTGELFF. The CDR3 nucleotides are TGTGCCATCAGTGAGTCATGGGGACTAGGTGGAACCGGGGAGCTGTTTTTT.

This sequence joins TRBV6-2 or TRBV6-3 and TRBJ2-5; 7 nucleotides align to TRBD2. From germline, CDR1 is MNHEY and CDR2 SVGEGT. The CDR3 spans 15 residues. The V gene end was trimmed by 3 bases and the J gene end by 4 bases; junction bases not matched to a gene: 8. The DNA of the CDR3 is TGTGCCAGCAGTTATTCGGGAGGCCTACCAGAGACCCAGTACTTC. This gives the protein CASSYSGGLPETQYF.

The chain uses TRBV7-2 and TRBJ2-3, with TRBD2 matching 9 bases. CDR1 and CDR2 (germline): SGHTA, FQGNSA. Unmatched junction bases numbered 4, after V lost 5 bases and J lost 1 base. The CDR3 has 15 amino acids. The CDR3 nucleotides read TGTGCCAGCAGCCCTAGCGGGATCCGCACAGATACGCAGTATTTT. Encoded protein: CASSPSGIRTDTQYF.

The chain employs TRBV10-3 and TRBJ2-1; D unresolved. CDR1 ENHRY and CDR2 SYGVKD come from the germline V gene. Trimming cost V 5 bases and J 5 bases, with 13 bases left between them. There are 14 residues in the CDR3. CDR3 protein: CAISPTDGDNEQFF. The CDR3 region has the DNA TGTGCCATCAGTCCTACGGATGGAGACAATGAGCAGTTCTTC.

The CDR3 reads CASSSGVTEAFF. CDR3 coding DNA: TGTGCCAGCAGCTCGGGAGTCACTGAAGCTTTCTTT. V gene TRBV11-2 combines with J gene TRBJ1-1; D unresolved. Germline V gene sequence: CDR1 SGHAT, CDR2 FQNNGV. V was clipped by 4 bases and J by 4 bases, with 7 bases between them. CDR3 length equals 12 residues.

V usage is TRBV30 and J usage is TRBJ1-6; D is ambiguous. Germline V gives CDR1 GTSNPN, CDR2 SVGIG (reference sequence). V was shortened by 4 bases and J by 6 bases, with 10 bases between the two germline ends. The CDR3 sequence is 13 residues long. The chain's CDR3 is CAWNRQSNSPLHF. CDR3 in DNA: TGTGCCTGGAACCGACAATCTAATTCACCCCTCCACTTT.

The V and J genes are TRBV10-1 and TRBJ1-1; 11 bases line up with TRBD1. Trimming at V came to 1 base and at J to 5 bases, leaving 9 bases not matched to a gene. Looked up from germline, CDR1 is WNHNN and CDR2 is SYGVQD (reference sequence). The CDR3 runs to 17 residues. Here the CDR3 reads CASSEYRTGGARTEAFF. CDR3 sequence (DNA): TGCGCCAGCAGTGAGTACCGGACAGGGGGCGCGAGGACTGAAGCTTTCTTT.

The chain has TRBV5-1 and TRBJ2-6, with 11 bases aligning to TRBD1. The CDR3 loop spans 18 amino acids. J gave up 3 bases and V 2 bases, and 7 bases lay outside the gene matches. CDR1 is SGHRS and CDR2 is YFSETQ in the germline V gene. CDR3 residues: CASSFSGQGGFGANVLTF. DNA for the CDR3: TGCGCCAGCAGCTTCTCGGGACAGGGGGGTTTTGGGGCCAACGTCCTGACTTTC.

This chain uses TRBV5-1 with TRBJ2-7; 7 nucleotides match TRBD2. V lost 4 bases to trimming and J lost 5 bases; unmatched junction nucleotides: 0. Per germline, CDR1 SGHRS and CDR2 YFSETQ. The CDR3 consists of 11 residues. The CDR3 loop reads CASSRGDEQYV. Here the CDR3 DNA reads TGCGCCAGCAGCCGGGGGGACGAGCAGTACGTC.